Listed below are T cell receptor beta chains from one sample, sequenced in a study of blood T cell repertoires in COVID-19. The repertoire was sequenced with immunoSEQ multiplex PCR; TCRdb's copy has only in-frame clones and lacks some. In the table there are 200,000 to 300,000 clones, around 86% of which are singletons. The sample consisted of PBMCs or T cells enriched from blood (not recorded which). The source of these receptors is a woman younger than 35 who had recovered from COVID-19. The CDR3 runs from the conserved cysteine through the conserved F or W. D genes are given only for firm matches. For some rows the clone size is stated as once, few or many, or as a class when expanded; others skip it.

J gene: TRBJ2-3; clone size: NA; D gene: NA; V gene: TRBV25-1; CDR3 DNA: TGTGCCAGCAGTGAAGACTGGAGCACAGATACGCAGTATTTT; CDR3 protein: CASSEDWSTDTQYF
J gene: TRBJ2-1; clone size: NA; D gene: TRBD2; V gene: TRBV11-3; CDR3 DNA: TGTGCCAGCAGCTTAGTATCGGTAGCGGGAGGGGGTAATGAGCAGTTCTTC; CDR3 protein: CASSLVSVAGGGNEQFF
J gene: TRBJ2-7; clone size: NA; D gene: TRBD2; V gene: TRBV28; CDR3 DNA: TGTGCCAGCAGTTCCTGGACTAGCGGAGCCTACGAGCAGTACTTC; CDR3 protein: CASSSWTSGAYEQYF
J gene: TRBJ2-1; clone size: once; D gene: NA; V gene: TRBV7-2; CDR3 DNA: TGTGCCAGCAGCTTAGAAGGTACTACCTACAATGAGCAGTTCTTC; CDR3 protein: CASSLEGTTYNEQFF
J gene: TRBJ1-1; clone size: NA; D gene: NA; V gene: TRBV15; CDR3 DNA: TGTGCCACCACCCTAGGAAATCGTCGGAACACTGAAGCTTTCTTT; CDR3 protein: CATTLGNRRNTEAFF
J gene: TRBJ1-1; clone size: NA; D gene: NA; V gene: TRBV4-1; CDR3 DNA: TGCGCCAGCAGCCAAGGACCGTGGGAGGGCACTGAAGCTTTCTTT; CDR3 protein: CASSQGPWEGTEAFF
J gene: TRBJ2-3; clone size: NA; D gene: NA; V gene: TRBV27; CDR3 DNA: TGTGCCAGCAGTGGAGGGACCAGCACAGATACGCAGTATTTT; CDR3 protein: CASSGGTSTDTQYF
J gene: TRBJ2-7; clone size: once; D gene: TRBD1; V gene: TRBV9; CDR3 DNA: TGTGCCAGCAGCGTAGCCCCGGGACAGGGACTGGGCGAGCAGTACTTC; CDR3 protein: CASSVAPGQGLGEQYF
J gene: TRBJ1-4; clone size: once; D gene: NA; V gene: TRBV19; CDR3 DNA: TGTGCCAGTAGTATCAGGGGAGAAAAACTGTTTTTT; CDR3 protein: CASSIRGEKLFF
J gene: TRBJ1-2; clone size: NA; D gene: NA; V gene: TRBV30; CDR3 DNA: TGTGCCTGGAGAGGAGAGCCGATAACTAACTATGGCTACACCTTC; CDR3 protein: CAWRGEPITNYGYTF
J gene: TRBJ1-3; clone size: NA; D gene: NA; V gene: TRBV30; CDR3 DNA: TGTGCCTGGAGTGCCGGAGACGTTTCTGGAAACACCATATATTTT; CDR3 protein: CAWSAGDVSGNTIYF
J gene: TRBJ1-5; clone size: NA; D gene: NA; V gene: TRBV30; CDR3 DNA: TGTGCCTGGACTGAACAGGGCCTCAATCAGCCCCAGCATTTT; CDR3 protein: CAWTEQGLNQPQHF
J gene: TRBJ2-2; clone size: NA; D gene: NA; V gene: TRBV9; CDR3 DNA: TGTGCCAGCAGCGTAGCTGGAGGGCCAGGGAACACCGGGGAGCTGTTTTTT; CDR3 protein: CASSVAGGPGNTGELFF
J gene: TRBJ2-3; clone size: once; D gene: TRBD2; V gene: TRBV7-2; CDR3 DNA: TGTGCCAGCAGGTCAACTAGCGGGGGGGCCACAGATACGCAGTATTTT; CDR3 protein: CASRSTSGGATDTQYF
J gene: TRBJ1-2; clone size: once; D gene: TRBD1; V gene: TRBV19; CDR3 DNA: TGTGCCAGTAACGACAGGGAAGTTGGCTACACCTTC; CDR3 protein: CASNDREVGYTF
J gene: TRBJ2-5; clone size: NA; D gene: NA; V gene: TRBV29-1; CDR3 DNA: TGCAGCGTTGGTCGCAGGGGTATTCTGGAGACCCAGTACTTC; CDR3 protein: CSVGRRGILETQYF
J gene: TRBJ1-4; clone size: NA; D gene: TRBD1; V gene: TRBV4-3; CDR3 DNA: TGCGCCAGCAGCCAGGCTGGACAGGGCGGCGAAAAACTGTTTTTT; CDR3 protein: CASSQAGQGGEKLFF
J gene: TRBJ2-1; clone size: once; D gene: NA; V gene: TRBV6-5; CDR3 DNA: TGTGCCAGCAGGGAGGGCCGTTACTCCTACAATGAGCAGTTCTTC; CDR3 protein: CASREGRYSYNEQFF
J gene: TRBJ2-5; clone size: NA; D gene: TRBD1; V gene: TRBV19; CDR3 DNA: TGTGCCAGTAGTGGGATTCCAGGGGGCAGGGAGACCCAGTACTTC; CDR3 protein: CASSGIPGGRETQYF
J gene: TRBJ2-1; clone size: NA; D gene: TRBD2; V gene: TRBV9; CDR3 DNA: TGTGCCAGCAGCGTAGCCCCGGGGGGGCCGCGGCGGAATGAGCAGTTCTTC; CDR3 protein: CASSVAPGGPRRNEQFF
J gene: TRBJ1-1; clone size: NA; D gene: TRBD1; V gene: TRBV5-4; CDR3 DNA: TGTGCCAGCAGCTTACAGGGGGCAGCTGAAGCTTTCTTT; CDR3 protein: CASSLQGAAEAFF
J gene: TRBJ2-1; clone size: NA; D gene: NA; V gene: TRBV19; CDR3 DNA: TGTGCCAGTTCAGGGGGGACACATTACAATGAGCAGTTCTTC; CDR3 protein: CASSGGTHYNEQFF
J gene: TRBJ2-3; clone size: NA; D gene: TRBD2; V gene: TRBV14; CDR3 DNA: TGTGCCAGCAGCCAAATTTCCCGGGACTACACAGATACGCAGTATTTT; CDR3 protein: CASSQISRDYTDTQYF
J gene: TRBJ1-1; clone size: NA; D gene: TRBD1; V gene: TRBV30; CDR3 DNA: TGTGCCTGGGACACAGGGGGAACTGAAGCTTTCTTT; CDR3 protein: CAWDTGGTEAFF
J gene: TRBJ1-1; clone size: NA; D gene: TRBD1; V gene: TRBV6-5; CDR3 DNA: TGTGCCAGCAGGCAGGGGGCTCAATCGGGTTTAGAAGCTTTCTTT; CDR3 protein: CASRQGAQSGLEAFF
J gene: TRBJ2-7; clone size: NA; D gene: NA; V gene: TRBV7-9; CDR3 DNA: TGTGCCAGCAGCTCCCCGACAGGCACCGGTTACGAGCAGTACTTC; CDR3 protein: CASSSPTGTGYEQYF
J gene: TRBJ1-5; clone size: NA; D gene: NA; V gene: TRBV7-8; CDR3 DNA: TGTGCCAGCAGCCTACCACAAGAATACAATCAGCCCCAGCATTTT; CDR3 protein: CASSLPQEYNQPQHF
J gene: TRBJ2-1; clone size: few; D gene: NA; V gene: TRBV6-4; CDR3 DNA: TGTGCCAGCAGTGACTCGAGCGAGGCTGAGCAGTTCTTC; CDR3 protein: CASSDSSEAEQFF
J gene: TRBJ2-2; clone size: NA; D gene: TRBD1; V gene: TRBV5-1; CDR3 DNA: TGCGCCAGCAGGCCGGGACAGGGGGACCCCCTCCCCGGGGAGCTGTTTTTT; CDR3 protein: CASRPGQGDPLPGELFF
J gene: TRBJ1-1; clone size: NA; D gene: TRBD1; V gene: TRBV6-5; CDR3 DNA: TGTGCCACGCGGGTGGGGACAGCGGATTACACTGAAGCTTTCTTT; CDR3 protein: CATRVGTADYTEAFF
J gene: TRBJ1-2; clone size: NA; D gene: NA; V gene: TRBV5-6; CDR3 DNA: TGTGCCAGCAGCGGAGCCGGCTATGGCTACACCTTC; CDR3 protein: CASSGAGYGYTF
J gene: TRBJ1-6; clone size: once; D gene: TRBD1; V gene: TRBV6-2/TRBV6-3; CDR3 DNA: TGTGCCAGCAGCTCCCCCGGGACAGGGTATAATTCACCCCTCCACTTT; CDR3 protein: CASSSPGTGYNSPLHF
J gene: TRBJ1-1; clone size: few; D gene: NA; V gene: TRBV19; CDR3 DNA: TGTGCCAGTAGTATATGGGGGCCGAACACTGAAGCTTTCTTT; CDR3 protein: CASSIWGPNTEAFF
J gene: TRBJ1-1; clone size: NA; D gene: NA; V gene: TRBV6-1; CDR3 DNA: TGTGCCAGCAGTTCCACCTCGCGGGGCACTGAAGCTTTCTTT; CDR3 protein: CASSSTSRGTEAFF
J gene: TRBJ2-7; clone size: NA; D gene: NA; V gene: TRBV28; CDR3 DNA: TGTGCCTCAGATGCAGGGTACGGCTACGAGCAGTACTTC; CDR3 protein: CASDAGYGYEQYF
J gene: TRBJ2-2; clone size: NA; D gene: NA; V gene: TRBV12-3/TRBV12-4; CDR3 DNA: TGTGCCAGCAGTTTACGGGGTCACGGGGAGCTGTTTTTT; CDR3 protein: CASSLRGHGELFF
J gene: TRBJ2-3; clone size: NA; D gene: TRBD1; V gene: TRBV5-1; CDR3 DNA: TGCGCCAGCAGACCTCGGACAGGGTGGGCAGATACGCAGTATTTT; CDR3 protein: CASRPRTGWADTQYF
J gene: TRBJ2-2; clone size: NA; D gene: TRBD1; V gene: TRBV5-1; CDR3 DNA: TGCGCCAGCAGCTCAGGACAGGGGGCTATCGGGGAGCTGTTTTTT; CDR3 protein: CASSSGQGAIGELFF
J gene: TRBJ2-7; clone size: once; D gene: NA; V gene: TRBV28; CDR3 DNA: TGTGCCAGCAGTCCCCCTCGACACTCCTACGAGCAGTACTTC; CDR3 protein: CASSPPRHSYEQYF
J gene: TRBJ1-1; clone size: NA; D gene: NA; V gene: TRBV15; CDR3 DNA: TGTGCCACCAGCAGAGACCCGGCAGGGAGGACTGAAGCTTTCTTT; CDR3 protein: CATSRDPAGRTEAFF
J gene: TRBJ1-1; clone size: NA; D gene: NA; V gene: TRBV3-1/TRBV3-2; CDR3 DNA: TGTGCCAGCAGCCAAGGGGCGGGGAGCACTGAAGCTTTCTTT; CDR3 protein: CASSQGAGSTEAFF
J gene: TRBJ2-7; clone size: NA; D gene: NA; V gene: TRBV11-1; CDR3 DNA: TGTGCCAGCAGCTCGAGACAGTACCACTACGAGCAGTACTTC; CDR3 protein: CASSSRQYHYEQYF
J gene: TRBJ2-2; clone size: NA; D gene: NA; V gene: TRBV5-1; CDR3 DNA: TGCGCCAGCAGCTTGGGCAGGGCCACCGGGGAGCTGTTTTTT; CDR3 protein: CASSLGRATGELFF